Listed below are T cell receptor beta chains from one sample, sequenced in a study of T cell responses to AZD1222 COVID-19 vaccine. The repertoire was sequenced with immunoSEQ multiplex PCR; TCRdb's copy has only in-frame clones and lacks some. The table shows 100,000 to 150,000 clones, with 85% to 90% occurring only once. This material consisted of peripheral blood, taken on day 0 of AZD1222 vaccination. The source of these receptors is an adult in good health. Both conserved end residues are part of each CDR3. Fields, in order: V gene, J gene, clone size, D gene, CDR3 protein, CDR3 DNA. D genes are given only for firm matches. Clone size is given for some rows only: seen once, a few or many times, or a class if the clone is expanded.

TRBV6-5	TRBJ1-6	NA	TRBD1	CASLQGALRSPLHF	TGTGCCAGCTTACAGGGGGCGCTTCGTTCACCCCTCCACTTT
TRBV7-2	TRBJ1-4	NA	TRBD1	CASSIDRGSEKLFF	TGTGCCAGCAGCATAGACAGGGGGAGTGAAAAACTGTTTTTT
TRBV5-1	TRBJ2-3	once	NA	CASSLVAGATDTQYF	TGCGCCAGCAGCTTGGTCGCGGGGGCCACAGATACGCAGTATTTT
TRBV18	TRBJ2-7	NA	NA	CASSPSSYEQYF	TGTGCCAGCTCACCCAGCTCCTACGAGCAGTACTTC
TRBV5-1	TRBJ1-4	once	NA	CASSVTVNEKLFF	TGCGCCAGCAGCGTGACAGTGAATGAAAAACTGTTTTTT
TRBV5-1	TRBJ2-5	NA	NA	CASSFDRETQYF	TGCGCCAGCAGCTTTGACAGAGAGACCCAGTACTTC
TRBV3-1/TRBV3-2	TRBJ1-1	NA	NA	CASSEYRWDTEAFF	TGTGCCAGCAGCGAATACAGGTGGGACACTGAAGCTTTCTTT
TRBV30	TRBJ1-5	NA	NA	CAWSVYSGVNQPQHF	TGTGCCTGGAGTGTATACTCAGGGGTCAATCAGCCCCAGCATTTT
TRBV18	TRBJ2-3	NA	TRBD2	CASSPLGGGPTDTQYF	TGTGCCAGCTCACCCCTAGGCGGGGGGCCAACAGATACGCAGTATTTT
TRBV29-1	TRBJ2-5	NA	TRBD1	CSVVRRAGGGETQYF	TGCAGCGTGGTGAGACGGGCAGGGGGCGGGGAGACCCAGTACTTC
TRBV9	TRBJ2-1	NA	TRBD2	CASSAREAGGLGNEQFF	TGTGCCAGCAGCGCCCGAGAAGCGGGAGGTTTGGGGAATGAGCAGTTCTTC
TRBV4-1	TRBJ2-1	NA	NA	CASSQTVIGYNEQFF	TGCGCCAGCAGCCAGACCGTCATTGGCTACAATGAGCAGTTCTTC
TRBV11-1	TRBJ2-7	NA	TRBD2	CASSLELAGAEQYF	TGTGCCAGCAGCTTAGAACTAGCGGGAGCTGAGCAGTACTTC
TRBV9	TRBJ2-7	NA	TRBD2	CASSPRGSSYEQYF	TGTGCCAGCAGCCCCCGCGGGAGCTCCTACGAGCAGTACTTC
TRBV27	TRBJ2-6	NA	TRBD1	CASSFLSRVRGSSGANVLTF	TGTGCCAGCAGTTTCTTGAGTAGGGTCAGGGGGAGTTCTGGGGCCAACGTCCTGACTTTC
TRBV4-3	TRBJ2-3	medium-sized	NA	CASSQEGPGTSDTQYF	TGCGCCAGCAGCCAAGAGGGGCCCGGGACTTCGGATACGCAGTATTTT
TRBV7-8	TRBJ1-1	NA	TRBD1	CAIRTGSNTEAFF	TGTGCCATAAGGACAGGGTCGAACACTGAAGCTTTCTTT
TRBV27	TRBJ1-4	once	NA	CASSIVGDEKLFF	TGTGCCAGCAGTATTGTGGGGGATGAAAAACTGTTTTTT
TRBV3-1/TRBV3-2	TRBJ1-1	NA	NA	CASSRPRRQSQLGTEAFF	TGTGCCAGCAGCCGGCCGAGGCGGCAATCGCAATTGGGCACTGAAGCTTTCTTT
TRBV7-9	TRBJ1-2	NA	NA	CASSPTRVSNYGYTF	TGTGCCAGCAGCCCGACCCGGGTTTCTAACTATGGCTACACCTTC
TRBV3-1/TRBV3-2	TRBJ2-2	few	TRBD1	CASSQGTGSTGELFF	TGTGCCAGCAGCCAGGGGACAGGATCCACCGGGGAGCTGTTTTTT
TRBV4-1	TRBJ1-2	NA	NA	CASSQVYGGDNYGYTF	TGCGCCAGCAGCCAAGTATACGGAGGGGACAACTATGGCTACACCTTC
TRBV5-6	TRBJ2-1	NA	NA	CASSLGTVYNEQFF	TGTGCCAGCAGCTTGGGGACAGTATACAATGAGCAGTTCTTC
TRBV28	TRBJ2-1	NA	TRBD2	CASSFRGSLQFNEQFF	TGTGCCAGCAGTTTCCGCGGGAGTTTACAGTTCAATGAGCAGTTCTTC
TRBV19	TRBJ1-4	NA	NA	CASSMTTATNEKLFF	TGTGCCAGTAGTATGACAACAGCAACTAATGAAAAACTGTTTTTT
TRBV15	TRBJ1-5	NA	TRBD1	CATSSDRGNQPQHF	TGTGCCACCAGCAGTGACAGGGGCAATCAGCCCCAGCATTTT
TRBV3-1/TRBV3-2	TRBJ2-5	NA	TRBD2	CASSQQTSGSRETQYF	TGTGCCAGCAGCCAACAAACTAGCGGGAGTAGGGAGACCCAGTACTTC
TRBV7-9	TRBJ1-4	NA	NA	CASSSRGGTRYSDEKLFF	TGTGCCAGCAGCTCCCGGGGAGGGACACGGTACTCCGATGAAAAACTGTTTTTT
TRBV4-2	TRBJ1-6	NA	NA	CASSQEMGHPSPLHF	TGTGCCAGCAGCCAGGAGATGGGACATCCGTCACCCCTCCACTTT
TRBV28	TRBJ1-6	few	NA	CASSLVKNSPLHF	TGTGCCAGCAGTTTAGTGAAAAATTCACCCCTCCACTTT
TRBV5-1	TRBJ2-7	NA	TRBD2	CASSPRFSAGGWEQYF	TGCGCCAGCAGCCCGAGGTTCTCAGCGGGGGGTTGGGAGCAGTACTTC
TRBV14	TRBJ2-7	NA	NA	CASSYRTRFYSSYEQYF	TGTGCCAGCAGCTATCGGACCCGATTCTATAGCTCCTACGAGCAGTACTTC
TRBV7-9	TRBJ1-2	once	TRBD1	CASSSPGQGYGYTF	TGTGCCAGCAGCTCTCCGGGACAGGGCTATGGCTACACCTTC
TRBV6-1	TRBJ2-1	NA	TRBD2	CASSDRAGEPYNEQFF	TGTGCCAGCAGTGATCGGGCGGGAGAACCATACAATGAGCAGTTCTTC
TRBV6-5	TRBJ2-6	NA	NA	CASSYSYGPGANVLTF	TGTGCCAGCAGTTACTCGTACGGACCTGGGGCCAACGTCCTGACTTTC
TRBV19	TRBJ2-1	few	TRBD2	CASSILSGRAGEQFF	TGTGCCAGTAGTATATTGAGCGGGAGGGCCGGTGAGCAGTTCTTC
TRBV19	TRBJ2-7	NA	TRBD1	CASSIGAGQGTYEQYF	TGTGCCAGTAGTATAGGGGCGGGACAGGGGACCTACGAGCAGTACTTC
TRBV2	TRBJ2-4	NA	TRBD1	CASRDRGAKNIQYF	TGTGCCAGCAGGGACAGGGGTGCCAAAAACATTCAGTACTTC
TRBV23-1	TRBJ2-7	NA	NA	CASSQSPTEQYF	TGCGCCAGCAGTCAATCCCCCACCGAGCAGTACTTC
TRBV27	TRBJ2-7	NA	TRBD1	CASAQRDRGPYEQYF	TGTGCCAGCGCCCAGAGGGACAGGGGTCCCTACGAGCAGTACTTC
TRBV5-4	TRBJ1-2	NA	NA	CASSPEGRARGYTF	TGTGCCAGCAGCCCCGAGGGGAGGGCCAGGGGCTACACCTTC
TRBV15	TRBJ2-3	NA	TRBD2	CATSKGLAGWGDTQYF	TGTGCCACCAGCAAAGGACTAGCGGGGTGGGGAGATACGCAGTATTTT
TRBV7-2	TRBJ2-3	NA	TRBD2	CASSLELAGGRGTDTQYF	TGTGCCAGCAGCTTAGAACTAGCGGGGGGGCGGGGCACAGATACGCAGTATTTT
TRBV7-2	TRBJ1-1	NA	NA	CASSLAPGQNTEAFF	TGTGCCAGCAGCTTAGCGCCGGGACAGAACACTGAAGCTTTCTTT
TRBV30	TRBJ1-2	NA	NA	CAWSPTGAGGYTF	TGTGCCTGGAGTCCCACGGGGGCCGGTGGCTACACCTTC
TRBV7-8	TRBJ2-5	NA	NA	CASSLVTETQYF	TGTGCCAGCAGCTTAGTGACAGAGACCCAGTACTTC
TRBV3-1/TRBV3-2	TRBJ2-7	NA	NA	CASSQAGDNYEQYF	TGTGCCAGCAGCCAAGCGGGGGACAACTACGAGCAGTACTTC
TRBV6-1	TRBJ2-1	NA	NA	CASSEGQGGQGEQFF	TGTGCCAGCAGTGAAGGTCAGGGGGGTCAGGGTGAGCAGTTCTTC
TRBV7-9	TRBJ2-5	NA	TRBD1	CASSAGQGVEETQYF	TGTGCCAGCAGCGCGGGACAGGGAGTGGAAGAGACCCAGTACTTC
TRBV19	TRBJ1-2	NA	TRBD1	CASSMPRTGTRGYTF	TGTGCCAGTAGTATGCCCCGGACAGGGACGAGGGGCTACACCTTC
TRBV28	TRBJ2-1	NA	TRBD2	CASSLGRAGLGEQFF	TGTGCCAGCAGTTTGGGGAGGGCAGGGTTAGGGGAGCAGTTCTTC
TRBV28	TRBJ1-2	NA	NA	CASSLAAGGNGYTF	TGTGCCAGCAGTTTGGCGGCCGGGGGGAATGGCTACACCTTC